One sample yielded the 9 T cell receptor beta chains listed below, sequenced in a study of T cell repertoires in cytomegalovirus infection. TCRdb reprocessed the reads via MiXCR and lists one record per CDR3 protein. The sample contains roughly 990,000 distinct CDR3 sequences, about a third of which appear only once. These receptors have no identified antigens. Sequencing was performed on cultured CD8+ T cells from PBMCs, taken from culture after CMV antigen stimulation. The receptors come from a human donor in good health (CMV status not recorded). Some clones in this sample may be carry-over from other donors' samples.

This clonotype was observed a handful of times. The V and J genes are TRBV7-6 and TRBJ2-5, with 7 positions matching TRBD2. This CDR3 contains 15 residues. J gave up 4 bases and V 6 bases, and 11 bases lay outside the gene matches. CDR1 SGHVS and CDR2 FNYEAQ come from the germline V gene. CDR3 protein: CASRLAAGGIETQYF. The CDR3 DNA is TGTGCCAGCAGGCTAGCGGCGGGTGGAATAGAGACCCAGTACTTC.

This chain uses TRBV6-1 with TRBJ1-5; D perhaps matches TRBD1 (5 bases). With 6 bases removed from V and 1 base from J, the gap between germline ends came to 16 bases. Per germline, CDR1 MNHNS and CDR2 SASEGT. This CDR3 comprises 16 residues. DNA for the CDR3: TGTGCCAGCAGCTCAAGGGTGACAGAAAGCAATCAGCCCCAGCATTTT. Encoded protein: CASSSRVTESNQPQHF.

This clonotype was seen a few times. This sequence joins TRBV27 and TRBJ1-2; 9 bases fit TRBD1. The CDR3 is 16 residues long. Germline V gives CDR1 MNHEY, CDR2 SMNVEV (reference sequence). Trimming at V came to 5 bases and at J to 6 bases, leaving 13 bases not matched to a gene. The CDR3 nucleotides are TGTGCCAGCAGTCCGGGACAGGGAATTGGGATCGATGGCTACACCTTC. As protein: CASSPGQGIGIDGYTF.

V and J are TRBV6-1 and TRBJ2-5; 11 bases match TRBD1. The germline gives CDR1 MNHNS, CDR2 SASEGT. There are 14 residues in the CDR3. V shed 6 bases and J 5 bases; nucleotides not matched to a gene: 5. The CDR3 spells CASSRTGGMETQYF. The CDR3 nucleotides read TGTGCCAGCAGCCGGACAGGGGGCATGGAGACCCAGTACTTC.

The chain is built from TRBV9 and TRBJ2-2, with D possibly TRBD2 on 6 matching bases. In germline, CDR1 is SGDLS, CDR2 YYNGEE. The CDR3 is 16 residues long. Between the trimmed V and J ends, which lost 4 bases and 1 base, there was a span of 14 bases. The CDR3 is CASSPRTTQNTGELFF. In nucleotides, the CDR3 is TGTGCCAGCAGCCCAAGGACTACCCAGAACACCGGGGAGCTGTTTTTT.

The chain couples TRBV19 to TRBJ2-7; maybe TRBD2 (5 bases). The CDR3 has 13 residues. Trimming cost V 5 bases and J 3 bases, with 11 bases left between them. Germline CDR1 and CDR2: LNHDA and SQIVND (reference sequence). The CDR3 nucleotides are TGTGCCAGTAGTGCCGGGATCGACTACGAGCAGTACGTC. It translates to CASSAGIDYEQYV.

This clonotype was found a few times. The V call is TRBV5-4, the J call TRBJ2-5; TRBD2 might be the D (5 bases). This CDR3 region has 14 residues. CDR1 is SGHNT, CDR2 YYREEE, per germline (reference sequence). Trimming took 2 bases from V and 2 from J, leaving 10 bases between them. CDR3 region: CASSFREIQETQYF. CDR3 in DNA: TGTGCCAGCAGCTTTCGGGAAATTCAAGAGACCCAGTACTTC.

This chain uses TRBV15 with TRBJ2-7; 12 bases agree with TRBD1. Trimming took 1 base from V and 5 from J; bases not matched to a gene: 3. This CDR3 has 15 residues. Germline V gene lookup returns CDR1 LNHNV and CDR2 YYDKDF (reference sequence). CDR3 nucleotides: TGTGCCACCAGCAGAGCAGGGACAGGGGGCGACGAGCAGTACGTC. This sequence encodes CATSRAGTGGDEQYV.

This clonotype has ten or more counts. The rearrangement joins TRBV12-3 or TRBV12-4 to TRBJ2-3; the D gene is possibly TRBD1 (6 bases). Trimming removed 5 bases from V and 4 bases from J, with 13 bases in between. This CDR3 is built from 14 residues. The CDR3 DNA follows: TGTGCCAGCAGTCCCCATACAGGGTCAGATACGCAGTATTTT. Its protein product is CASSPHTGSDTQYF.